This is a list of T cell receptor beta chains from one sample in a study of T cell responses to AZD1222 COVID-19 vaccine. Only in-frame clones appear in the TCRdb table, and some are missing; sequencing was by immunoSEQ multiplex PCR. The sample lists 95,000 to 130,000 clones, 85% to 90% occurring once. This specimen was peripheral blood, taken on day 0 of AZD1222 vaccination. The receptor source for this set is an adult in good health. CDR3s include the opening cysteine and the closing phenylalanine or tryptophan. The D gene is left open where the match is weak. Clone size is stated in some rows and not others, as once, few, many or a class when expanded.

D gene	V gene	J gene	clone size	CDR3 protein	CDR3 DNA
NA	TRBV7-2	TRBJ2-4	NA	CASSSARGSNIQYF	TGTGCCAGCAGCTCTGCCCGTGGATCAAACATTCAGTACTTC
TRBD2	TRBV7-2	TRBJ2-3	NA	CASSLLGSGGRTDTQYF	TGTGCCAGCAGCTTATTAGGTAGCGGGGGAAGGACAGATACGCAGTATTTT
NA	TRBV9	TRBJ1-1	NA	CASSVGLADNTEAFF	TGTGCCAGCAGCGTAGGACTAGCCGATAACACTGAAGCTTTCTTT
NA	TRBV6-5	TRBJ1-1	NA	CASRNEAWNTEAFF	TGTGCCAGCAGGAACGAGGCCTGGAACACTGAAGCTTTCTTT
NA	TRBV3-1/TRBV3-2	TRBJ1-3	NA	CASSRFRGYSGNTIYF	TGTGCCAGCAGCCGCTTCAGGGGATACTCTGGAAACACCATATATTTT
NA	TRBV7-9	TRBJ1-1	NA	CASSSWEEPMNTEAFF	TGTGCCAGCAGCTCATGGGAAGAGCCCATGAACACTGAAGCTTTCTTT
NA	TRBV7-2	TRBJ2-2	NA	CASSLAISRNTGELFF	TGTGCCAGCAGCTTAGCAATTAGTCGGAACACCGGGGAGCTGTTTTTT
NA	TRBV28	TRBJ2-2	NA	CASSFSATGELFF	TGTGCCAGCAGTTTTTCGGCCACCGGGGAGCTGTTTTTT
TRBD1	TRBV12-3/TRBV12-4	TRBJ1-2	NA	CASSSDRVYGYTF	TGTGCCAGCAGTTCGGACAGGGTATATGGCTACACCTTC
NA	TRBV29-1	TRBJ2-1	NA	CSVEAVAYNEQFF	TGCAGCGTTGAGGCCGTCGCCTACAATGAGCAGTTCTTC
TRBD1	TRBV12-3/TRBV12-4	TRBJ1-1	NA	CASRTGMNTEAFF	TGTGCCAGCAGGACAGGGATGAACACTGAAGCTTTCTTT
TRBD2	TRBV6-5	TRBJ2-7	NA	CASSYSVAGSSYEQYF	TGTGCCAGCAGTTACTCGGTAGCGGGATCCTCCTACGAGCAGTACTTC
TRBD1	TRBV28	TRBJ2-7	NA	CASSLRSDRGFEQYF	TGTGCCAGCAGTTTAAGAAGTGACAGGGGGTTCGAGCAGTACTTC
TRBD1	TRBV3-1/TRBV3-2	TRBJ2-7	NA	CASSRRTGSYEQYF	TGTGCCAGCAGCCGAAGGACAGGGTCCTACGAGCAGTACTTC
TRBD1	TRBV10-3	TRBJ1-2	NA	CAISEGQGAWGYTF	TGTGCCATCAGTGAGGGACAGGGGGCATGGGGCTACACCTTC
NA	TRBV11-2	TRBJ2-7	NA	CASSLVYRGAGEQYF	TGTGCCAGCAGCTTAGTTTACAGAGGGGCCGGCGAGCAGTACTTC
TRBD2	TRBV9	TRBJ2-2	once	CASTLGLAGGLTGELFF	TGTGCCAGCACCCTAGGACTAGCGGGGGGTCTGACCGGGGAGCTGTTTTTT
TRBD1	TRBV4-1	TRBJ2-1	NA	CASSLDRGPFF	TGCGCCAGCAGCTTGGACAGGGGGCCGTTCTTC
NA	TRBV6-2/TRBV6-3	TRBJ1-2	NA	CASSLQVGYGYTF	TGTGCCAGCAGTTTACAGGTTGGGTATGGCTACACCTTC
NA	TRBV19	TRBJ1-2	NA	CASSLRVGGYTF	TGTGCCAGTAGCCTCAGGGTTGGCGGCTACACCTTC
NA	TRBV5-1	TRBJ1-2	NA	CASSPSKTLFHYGYTF	TGCGCCAGCAGCCCGTCCAAAACACTATTCCACTATGGCTACACCTTC
TRBD1	TRBV7-8	TRBJ1-2	NA	CASSIQGGNYGYTF	TGTGCCAGCAGCATCCAGGGGGGGAACTATGGCTACACCTTC
NA	TRBV30	TRBJ1-3	NA	CAWSPVSGNTIYF	TGTGCCTGGAGTCCGGTTTCCGGAAACACCATATATTTT
NA	TRBV6-5	TRBJ1-3	NA	CASSYSIQFSGNTIYF	TGTGCCAGCAGTTACTCGATTCAGTTCTCTGGAAACACCATATATTTT
NA	TRBV30	TRBJ1-4	NA	CAWSVARGKLFF	TGTGCCTGGAGTGTAGCAAGAGGAAAACTGTTTTTT
NA	TRBV3-1/TRBV3-2	TRBJ1-4	NA	CASSQTLLLNEKLFF	TGTGCCAGCAGCCAGACCCTCCTTCTTAATGAAAAACTGTTTTTT
TRBD1	TRBV5-1	TRBJ1-1	once	CASSSGTAGTEAFF	TGCGCCAGCAGCTCCGGGACAGCCGGCACTGAAGCTTTCTTT
NA	TRBV7-3	TRBJ2-4	NA	CASSPGGRTKNIQYF	TGTGCCAGCAGCCCGGGCGGCAGGACCAAAAACATTCAGTACTTC